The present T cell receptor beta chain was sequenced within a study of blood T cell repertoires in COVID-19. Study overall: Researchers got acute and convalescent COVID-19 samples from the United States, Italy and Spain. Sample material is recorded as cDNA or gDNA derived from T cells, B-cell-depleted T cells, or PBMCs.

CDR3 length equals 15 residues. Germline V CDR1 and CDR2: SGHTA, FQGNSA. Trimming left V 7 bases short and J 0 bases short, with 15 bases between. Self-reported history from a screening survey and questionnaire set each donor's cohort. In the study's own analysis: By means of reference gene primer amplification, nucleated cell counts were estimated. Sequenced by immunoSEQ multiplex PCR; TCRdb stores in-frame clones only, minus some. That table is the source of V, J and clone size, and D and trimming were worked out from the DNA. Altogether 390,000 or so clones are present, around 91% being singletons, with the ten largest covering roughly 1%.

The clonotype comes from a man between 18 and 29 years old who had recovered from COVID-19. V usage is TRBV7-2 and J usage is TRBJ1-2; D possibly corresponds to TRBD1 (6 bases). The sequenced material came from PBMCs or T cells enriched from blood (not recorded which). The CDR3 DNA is TGTGCCAGCAAAGGACAGCCCTCCGCTAACTATGGCTACACCTTC. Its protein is CASKGQPSANYGYTF.